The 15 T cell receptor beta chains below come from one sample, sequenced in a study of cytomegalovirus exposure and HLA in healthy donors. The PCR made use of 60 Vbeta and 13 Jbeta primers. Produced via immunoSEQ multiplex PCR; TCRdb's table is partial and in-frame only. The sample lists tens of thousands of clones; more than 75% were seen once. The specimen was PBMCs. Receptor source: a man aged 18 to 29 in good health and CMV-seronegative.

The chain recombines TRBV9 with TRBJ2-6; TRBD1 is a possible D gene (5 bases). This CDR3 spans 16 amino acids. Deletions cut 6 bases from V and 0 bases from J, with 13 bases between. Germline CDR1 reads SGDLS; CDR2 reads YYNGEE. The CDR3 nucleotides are TGTGCCAGCAACACTCGAGACAGCTCTGGGGCCAACGTCCTGACTTTC. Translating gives CASNTRDSSGANVLTF.

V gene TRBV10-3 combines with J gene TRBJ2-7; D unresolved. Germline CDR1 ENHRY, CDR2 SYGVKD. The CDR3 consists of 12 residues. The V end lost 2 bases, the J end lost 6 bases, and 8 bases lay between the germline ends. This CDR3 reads CAISEGPFEQYF. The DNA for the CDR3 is TGTGCCATCAGTGAGGGCCCTTTCGAGCAGTACTTC.

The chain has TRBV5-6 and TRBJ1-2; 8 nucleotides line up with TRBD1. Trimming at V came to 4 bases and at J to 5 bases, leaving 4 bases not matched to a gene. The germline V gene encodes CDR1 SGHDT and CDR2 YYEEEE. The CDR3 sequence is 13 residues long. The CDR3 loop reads CASSRDRFYGYTF. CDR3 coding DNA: TGTGCCAGCAGCCGGGACAGGTTTTATGGCTACACCTTC.

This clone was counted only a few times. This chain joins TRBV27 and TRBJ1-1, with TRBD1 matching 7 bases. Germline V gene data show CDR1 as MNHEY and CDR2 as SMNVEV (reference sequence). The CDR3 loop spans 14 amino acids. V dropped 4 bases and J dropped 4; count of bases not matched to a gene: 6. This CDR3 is CASSSNRGFTEAFF. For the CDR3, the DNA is TGTGCCAGCAGTTCGAACAGGGGCTTCACTGAAGCTTTCTTT.

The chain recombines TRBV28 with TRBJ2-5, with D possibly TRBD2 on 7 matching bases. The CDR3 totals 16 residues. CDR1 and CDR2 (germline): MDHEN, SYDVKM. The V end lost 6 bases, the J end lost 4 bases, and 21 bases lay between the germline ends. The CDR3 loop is CASRHSGGAKRETQYF. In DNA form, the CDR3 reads TGTGCCAGCAGGCATTCGGGGGGCGCTAAAAGAGAGACCCAGTACTTC.

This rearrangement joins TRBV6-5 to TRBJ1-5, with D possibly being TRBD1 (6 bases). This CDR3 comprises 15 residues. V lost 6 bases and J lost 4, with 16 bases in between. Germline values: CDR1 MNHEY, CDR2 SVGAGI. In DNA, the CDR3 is TGTGCCAGCAGGCCTGCACTGACAGGAAATCAGCCCCAGCATTTT. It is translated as CASRPALTGNQPQHF.

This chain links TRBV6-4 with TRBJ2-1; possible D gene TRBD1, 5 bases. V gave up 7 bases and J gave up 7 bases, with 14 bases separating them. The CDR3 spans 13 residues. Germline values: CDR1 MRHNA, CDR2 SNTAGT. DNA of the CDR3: TGTGCCAGCAAAGGACATCACACAAATGAGCAGTTCTTC. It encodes CASKGHHTNEQFF.

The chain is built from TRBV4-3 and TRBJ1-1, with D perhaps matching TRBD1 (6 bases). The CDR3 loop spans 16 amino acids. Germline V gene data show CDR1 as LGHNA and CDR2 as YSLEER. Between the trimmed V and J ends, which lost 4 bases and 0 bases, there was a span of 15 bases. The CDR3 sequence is CASSPHRALVNTEAFF. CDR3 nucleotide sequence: TGCGCCAGCAGCCCGCACAGGGCTTTAGTGAACACTGAAGCTTTCTTT.

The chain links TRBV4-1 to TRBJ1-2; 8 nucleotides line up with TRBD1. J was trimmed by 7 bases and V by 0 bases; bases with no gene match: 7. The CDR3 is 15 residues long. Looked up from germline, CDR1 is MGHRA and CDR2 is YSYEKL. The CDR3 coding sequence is TGCGCCAGCAGCCAAGAGTGGCAGGGGGCTGGTGGCTACACCTTC. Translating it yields CASSQEWQGAGGYTF.

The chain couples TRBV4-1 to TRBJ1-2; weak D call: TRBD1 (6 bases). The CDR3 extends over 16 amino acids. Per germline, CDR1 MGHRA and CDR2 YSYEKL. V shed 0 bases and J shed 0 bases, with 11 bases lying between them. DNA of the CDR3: TGCGCCAGCAGCCAAGAAACAGGGAGTTCTAACTATGGCTACACCTTC. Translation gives CASSQETGSSNYGYTF.

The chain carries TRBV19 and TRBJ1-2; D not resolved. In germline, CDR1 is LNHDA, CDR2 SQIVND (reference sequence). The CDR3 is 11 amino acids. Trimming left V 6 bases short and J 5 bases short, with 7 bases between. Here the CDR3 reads CASRREYGYTF. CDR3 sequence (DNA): TGTGCCAGTAGGCGGGAGTATGGCTACACCTTC.

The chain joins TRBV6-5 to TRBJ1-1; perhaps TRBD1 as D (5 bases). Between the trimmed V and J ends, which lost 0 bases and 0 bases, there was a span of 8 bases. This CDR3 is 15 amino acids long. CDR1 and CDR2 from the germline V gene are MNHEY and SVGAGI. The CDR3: CASSYSRGLNTEAFF. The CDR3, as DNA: TGTGCCAGCAGTTACTCGCGGGGGTTGAACACTGAAGCTTTCTTT.

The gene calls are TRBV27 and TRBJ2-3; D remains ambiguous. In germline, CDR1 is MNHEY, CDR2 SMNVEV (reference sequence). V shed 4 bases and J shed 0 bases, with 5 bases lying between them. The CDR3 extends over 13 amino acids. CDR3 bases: TGTGCCAGCAGTTCCTATAGCACAGATACGCAGTATTTT. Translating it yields CASSSYSTDTQYF.

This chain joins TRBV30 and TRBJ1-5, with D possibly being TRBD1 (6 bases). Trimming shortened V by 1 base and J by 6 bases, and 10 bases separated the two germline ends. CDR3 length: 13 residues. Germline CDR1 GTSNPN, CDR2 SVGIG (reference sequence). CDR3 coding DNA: TGTGCCTGGAGTGCAGGGGAGGGTCAGCCCCAGCATTTT. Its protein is CAWSAGEGQPQHF.

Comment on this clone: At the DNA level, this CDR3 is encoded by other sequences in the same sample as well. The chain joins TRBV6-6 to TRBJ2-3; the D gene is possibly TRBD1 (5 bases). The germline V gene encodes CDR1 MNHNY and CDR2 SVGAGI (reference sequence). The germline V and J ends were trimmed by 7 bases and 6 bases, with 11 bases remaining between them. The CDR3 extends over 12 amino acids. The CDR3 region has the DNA TGTGCCAGCAACAGGTTTACGGATACGCAGTATTTT. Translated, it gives CASNRFTDTQYF.